The 10 T cell receptor beta chains below come from one sample, sequenced in a study of shared clonotypes between healthy human individuals. The method was immunoSEQ multiplex PCR; TCRdb's version includes in-frame clones alone and lacks a portion of them. The data contain more than 2 million clones, roughly 95% of them singletons. The sample was naive CD4+ T cells sorted from blood. The subset: CD45RA+ positively selected. The receptor set was obtained from a man aged 18 to 35 in good health.

The count of this clone is one. The V call is TRBV6-1, the J call TRBJ1-5; D is possibly TRBD1 (6 bases). The germline V gene has CDR1 MNHNS and CDR2 SASEGT. This CDR3 is built from 16 residues. Trimming took off 2 bases at V and 3 bases at J, with 14 bases between the two ends. In nucleotides, the CDR3 is TGTGCCAGCAGTGAAAGGAGGGGGGTCGTCAATCAGCCCCAGCATTTT. It encodes CASSERRGVVNQPQHF.

The J gene is TRBJ1-1, the V gene TRBV7-9; unclear D gene. CDR3 length: 12 amino acids. V was pared by 2 bases and J by 10 bases, with 11 bases between. Germline loops: CDR1 SEHNR, CDR2 FQNEAQ (reference sequence). This CDR3 reads CASSLLLRGAFF. DNA for the CDR3: TGTGCCAGCAGCTTACTTCTCCGAGGAGCTTTCTTT.

The CDR3 here is CASSQPGQVVEGYTF. CDR3 DNA sequence: TGTGCCAGCAGTCAACCGGGACAGGTCGTTGAGGGCTACACCTTC. The chain recombines TRBV6-5 with TRBJ1-2; 8 bases are a match to TRBD1. Germline values: CDR1 MNHEY, CDR2 SVGAGI. V lost 5 bases, J lost 8 bases, and 13 bases stayed unmatched. This CDR3 spans 15 amino acids.

This rearrangement joins TRBV6-5 to TRBJ2-7; TRBD2 aligns across 12 bases. Trimming cost V 7 bases and J 1 base; bases outside gene matches: 2. Germline V gene data show CDR1 as MNHEY and CDR2 as SVGAGI. This CDR3 spans 14 amino acids. CDR3 nucleotide sequence: TGTGCCAGCACGACTAGCGGGAGATCCTACGAGCAGTACTTC. Encoded protein: CASTTSGRSYEQYF.

With respect to this clone: The same CDR3 also results from other DNA sequences found in this sample. The chain carries TRBV7-2 and TRBJ1-1, with D hard to call. CDR3 length equals 12 residues. V was cut by 5 bases and J by 5 bases, with 9 bases left in between. Germline CDR1 SGHTA, CDR2 FQGNSA. The CDR3 DNA follows: TGTGCCAGCAGCCGTCGCGGTACTGAAGCTTTCTTT. This codes for CASSRRGTEAFF.

This chain links TRBV11-3 with TRBJ2-3; D might be TRBD1 (6 bases). Germline V lookup: CDR1 SGHNT, CDR2 YENEEA. Trimming took off 5 bases at V and 1 base at J, with 13 bases between the two ends. The CDR3 contains 15 residues. This CDR3 reads CASSPQGGGTDTQYF. The CDR3 coding sequence is TGTGCCAGCAGCCCACAGGGTGGGGGCACAGATACGCAGTATTTT.

The genes are TRBV11-2 and TRBJ1-3; D is ambiguous. V gave up 4 bases and J gave up 0 bases, with 4 bases separating them. This CDR3 region has 13 residues. The germline gives CDR1 SGHAT, CDR2 FQNNGV. CDR3 loop: CASSSSSGNTIYF. For the CDR3, the DNA is TGTGCCAGCAGCTCGAGCTCTGGAAACACCATATATTTT.

The chain uses TRBV6-5 and TRBJ2-5; perhaps TRBD1 as D (6 bases). Trimming stripped 5 bases from V and 4 bases from J, with 11 bases between. This CDR3 has 13 amino acids. Per the germline V gene, CDR1 is MNHEY and CDR2 is SVGAGI. The CDR3 DNA reads as TGTGCCAGCAGTGCACAGGGTTCAGAGACCCAGTACTTC. This codes for CASSAQGSETQYF.

The V and J genes are TRBV7-9 and TRBJ1-1; D is uncertain. Trimming removed 5 bases at V and 1 base at J, with 17 bases between. From germline, CDR1 is SEHNR and CDR2 FQNEAQ (reference sequence). The CDR3 sequence is 16 residues long. CDR3 in amino acids: CASSPFDDLPNTEAFF. The CDR3 bases are TGTGCCAGCAGCCCGTTCGACGATCTTCCGAACACTGAAGCTTTCTTT.

The V and J genes are TRBV2 and TRBJ1-5; maybe TRBD1 (5 bases). The CDR3 loop spans 15 amino acids. CDR1 and CDR2 from the germline V gene are SNHLY and FYNNEI. V was clipped by 4 bases and J by 3 bases, with 13 bases between them. The CDR3 region is CASSAVGVNNQPQHF. The DNA for the CDR3 is TGTGCCAGCAGTGCGGTAGGGGTAAACAATCAGCCCCAGCATTTT.